A selection of T cell receptor beta chains follows, all from one sample in a study of T cell changes during pregnancy in multiple sclerosis. The repertoire was sequenced with immunoSEQ multiplex PCR; TCRdb's copy has only in-frame clones and lacks some. This table holds around 69,000 clones, approximately 94% found once. The sample was peripheral blood, taken in the third trimester of pregnancy. Source of these receptors: a female donor with multiple sclerosis, enrolled in a pregnancy study. CDR3s include the opening cysteine and the closing phenylalanine or tryptophan. Fields, in order: V gene, clone size, CDR3 protein. Size tells how often a clone was seen (once, few, many) or the class of an expanded clone, and some rows leave it out.

v_gene: TRBV5-1
abundance: -
CDR3aa: CASSPESGSGAFF

v_gene: TRBV28
abundance: once
CDR3aa: CASSPNRPGVSGANVLTF

v_gene: TRBV7-2
abundance: -
CDR3aa: CASSPSGSRETQYF

v_gene: TRBV28
abundance: once
CDR3aa: CASTPPDQITGELFF

v_gene: TRBV2
abundance: -
CDR3aa: CASSEDLSGYTDEQFF

v_gene: TRBV29-1
abundance: -
CDR3aa: CSGLGGEETQYF

v_gene: TRBV2
abundance: -
CDR3aa: CASSIQDSSYEQYF

v_gene: TRBV11-2
abundance: once
CDR3aa: CASSFTGTNREQYF

v_gene: TRBV7-9
abundance: -
CDR3aa: CASTTDVQETQYF

v_gene: TRBV18
abundance: -
CDR3aa: CASSPPSGGNTGELFF

v_gene: TRBV11-2
abundance: -
CDR3aa: CASSLGTSFLEQYF

v_gene: TRBV5-5
abundance: -
CDR3aa: CASSLGPYTGVNTEAFF

v_gene: TRBV5-4
abundance: -
CDR3aa: CASSFGLAGSTSTDTQYF

v_gene: TRBV7-9
abundance: -
CDR3aa: CASSQPVRGSNTGELFF

v_gene: TRBV4-2
abundance: -
CDR3aa: CASSLLAGEGDEQFF

v_gene: TRBV5-4
abundance: once
CDR3aa: CASSPNGRYNEQFF

v_gene: TRBV18
abundance: once
CDR3aa: CASSPLNGLAGDYEQFF

v_gene: TRBV28
abundance: -
CDR3aa: CASTYLALNSYEQYF

v_gene: TRBV6-5
abundance: -
CDR3aa: CASSPTVGHNYGYTF

v_gene: TRBV7-2
abundance: -
CDR3aa: CASSPDEVYEQYF

v_gene: TRBV27
abundance: once
CDR3aa: CASRLAGGLTGELFF

v_gene: TRBV27
abundance: -
CDR3aa: CASSIRQGWQPQHF

v_gene: TRBV21-1
abundance: -
CDR3aa: CASSKDLGPGYEQYF

v_gene: TRBV30
abundance: -
CDR3aa: CAWGRGGVNEQYF

v_gene: TRBV4-3
abundance: -
CDR3aa: CASSQVGDSEQYF

v_gene: TRBV11-2
abundance: once
CDR3aa: CASSLDGGQYYEQYF

v_gene: TRBV6-1
abundance: -
CDR3aa: CASSRTSLNFNEQFF

v_gene: TRBV28
abundance: -
CDR3aa: CASSLSVRSTEAFF

v_gene: TRBV6-1
abundance: -
CDR3aa: CASSDWGLAGNGEQYF

v_gene: TRBV4-1
abundance: -
CDR3aa: CASSQVPGAYEQYF

v_gene: TRBV27
abundance: -
CDR3aa: CASSPLVRQGGTEAFF

v_gene: TRBV7-9
abundance: -
CDR3aa: CASSLGGRGARAFF

v_gene: TRBV5-5
abundance: -
CDR3aa: CASSLVAGTGWYEQYF

v_gene: TRBV7-9
abundance: -
CDR3aa: CASSPDRGRNTEAFF

v_gene: TRBV5-1
abundance: -
CDR3aa: CASMRGLNTEAFF

v_gene: TRBV4-2
abundance: -
CDR3aa: CASSLSTGTASYEQYF

v_gene: TRBV29-1
abundance: -
CDR3aa: CSVTVGAVEQPQHF

v_gene: TRBV4-3
abundance: -
CDR3aa: CASSQGLAGTEDTQYF

v_gene: TRBV6-5
abundance: -
CDR3aa: CASRRGGLRTDTQYF

v_gene: TRBV5-4
abundance: -
CDR3aa: CASSQESGRGHNEAFF

v_gene: TRBV5-1
abundance: -
CDR3aa: CASTESGRASYNEQFF

v_gene: TRBV7-8
abundance: -
CDR3aa: CASSPYNYEQYF

v_gene: TRBV2
abundance: -
CDR3aa: CASSEARGGYTGELFF

v_gene: TRBV5-6
abundance: once
CDR3aa: CASSLAEAALTYSGNTIYF

v_gene: TRBV28
abundance: -
CDR3aa: CASSPLWTASTDTQYF

v_gene: TRBV5-4
abundance: once
CDR3aa: CASSLSRGLGSYEQYF

v_gene: TRBV7-8
abundance: -
CDR3aa: CASSTWRETDTQYF

v_gene: TRBV7-9
abundance: -
CDR3aa: CASTGATTGGGYTF

v_gene: TRBV27
abundance: -
CDR3aa: CASSLQGAGGYTF

v_gene: TRBV6-6
abundance: -
CDR3aa: CASSYRDRDDYGYTF

v_gene: TRBV5-4
abundance: -
CDR3aa: CAGRGPSSYNEQFF

v_gene: TRBV11-2
abundance: once
CDR3aa: CASSRTSGPDTGELFF

v_gene: TRBV2
abundance: -
CDR3aa: CASSELSGQGWTDTQYF

v_gene: TRBV28
abundance: -
CDR3aa: CASSEGQGSSGYTF

v_gene: TRBV11-3
abundance: -
CDR3aa: CASSFSSDTQYF

v_gene: TRBV10-1
abundance: -
CDR3aa: CASSEWAENTEAFF

v_gene: TRBV5-4
abundance: -
CDR3aa: CASSLGLAGAETQYF